These T cell receptor beta chains were read from a single sample in a study of T-cell reconstitution after alpha-beta-depleted transplantation in children. TCRdb re-derived calls from the PCR reads in MiXCR, one entry per CDR3 protein. Of almost 600,000 distinct CDR3 sequences in the sample, 25% to 30% are singletons; the top ten hold approximately 33%. The material was PBMCs, obtained before TCRalphabeta/CD19-depleted stem cell transplant. The receptor source for this set is a boy under two years old with Wiskott-Aldrich syndrome, due to receive a stem cell transplant. CDR3s include the opening cysteine and the closing phenylalanine or tryptophan. D genes are given only for firm matches. Clone size is not always given. Where it is, it says once, few, many or a class for expanded clones.

size,D,J,V,DNA,CDR3
once,-,TRBJ2-2,TRBV4-2,TGTGCCAGCAGCCAAGAACAGGCCACCGGGGAGCTGTTTTTT,CASSQEQATGELFF
few,TRBD2,TRBJ2-5,TRBV20-1,TGCAGTGCTAGAGATCGGGCTAGCGGGAGAGGGACCCAGTACTTC,CSARDRASGRGTQYF
-,-,TRBJ2-5,TRBV29-1,TGCAGCGTTGTGGCCGGCGTGGAGACCCAGTACTTC,CSVVAGVETQYF
few,-,TRBJ1-5,TRBV29-1,TGCAGCGTTCAACAGGCTCCTGCTCAGCCCCAGCATTTT,CSVQQAPAQPQHF
-,TRBD2,TRBJ2-7,TRBV18,TGTGCCAGCTCACCAAACGGACTAGCCCTCTCCTACGAGCAGTACTTC,CASSPNGLALSYEQYF
-,-,TRBJ2-1,TRBV9,TGTGCCAGCAGCGTAGTCGCAGGAAGAGTCAATGAGCAGTTCTTC,CASSVVAGRVNEQFF
many,TRBD1,TRBJ2-7,TRBV28,TGTGCCAGCAGTTTGCAGGGGGCGGGTTACGAGCAGTACTTC,CASSLQGAGYEQYF
few,TRBD1,TRBJ2-5,TRBV18,TGTGCCAGCTCATCGACAGGGGGCTTACAGACCCAGTACTTC,CASSSTGGLQTQYF
-,-,TRBJ1-5,TRBV19,TGTGCCAGTAGTAAGTTCTGGAATCAGCCCCAGCATTTT,CASSKFWNQPQHF
few,TRBD2,TRBJ2-5,TRBV27,TGTGCCAGCAAGAAATTAGGACTAGCGGGAAGTGGAGAGACCCAGTACTTC,CASKKLGLAGSGETQYF
-,TRBD2,TRBJ2-1,TRBV5-6,TGTGCCAGCAGCTGGGTGACTAGCGGATACAATGAGCAGTTCTTC,CASSWVTSGYNEQFF
few,-,TRBJ2-2,TRBV9,TGTGCCAGCAGCGCTAAATGGGATAGCGGCACCGGGGAGCTGTTTTTT,CASSAKWDSGTGELFF
-,-,TRBJ2-5,TRBV6-1,TGTGCCAGCAATCTCGGGACCTATGAAGAGACCCAGTACTTC,CASNLGTYEETQYF
-,-,TRBJ2-5,TRBV12-1,TGTGCCAGCAGCCAGTTCTCAAGCCAGTACTTC,CASSQFSSQYF
-,-,TRBJ1-5,TRBV20-1,TGCAGTGCTTTCTCCGGGGGGCGAATAGATCAGCCCCAGCATTTT,CSAFSGGRIDQPQHF
few,-,TRBJ2-2,TRBV5-5,TGTGCCAGCAGTTACCCCACCGGGGAGCTGTTTTTT,CASSYPTGELFF
few,TRBD1,TRBJ2-7,TRBV7-9,TGTGCCAGCAGCTCACCGGGACAGGGGGCTCAGCAGTACTTC,CASSSPGQGAQQYF
-,-,TRBJ1-2,TRBV5-1,TGCGCCAGCAGCTTGGAGGGCAGGGCGCGTGGCTACACCTTC,CASSLEGRARGYTF
few,TRBD2,TRBJ2-2,TRBV12-3/TRBV12-4,TGTGCCAGCAGTTTAGGCGGACTAGCGGGAGTAGGATACACCGGGGAGCTGTTTTTT,CASSLGGLAGVGYTGELFF
-,TRBD2,TRBJ2-7,TRBV12-3/TRBV12-4,TGTGCCAGCAGTTTAGGGACTAGTGGGACGCACGAGCAGTACTTC,CASSLGTSGTHEQYF
-,TRBD1,TRBJ2-1,TRBV5-6,TGTGCCAGCAGCGGCCGGGGACAGGGGAGCGATGAGCAGTTCTTC,CASSGRGQGSDEQFF
-,TRBD2,TRBJ2-1,TRBV7-9,TGTGACAGCAGCTTAGCTTTGGCTAGCGGGATCAATGAGCAGTTCTTC,CDSSLALASGINEQFF
-,-,TRBJ1-6,TRBV2,TGTGCCAGCAGTTACTGGGCCAGTCAACCCCTCCACTTT,CASSYWASQPLHF